The 17 T cell receptor beta chains below all came from one sample that was sequenced in a study of cytomegalovirus exposure and HLA in healthy donors. The table came from immunoSEQ multiplex PCR; TCRdb's copy has only in-frame clones and leaves some out. The sample holds under 250,000 clones; about 90% are singletons and the top ten take around 13%. Input material: PBMCs. These receptors came from a young man in good health and CMV-seropositive.

The V gene is TRBV25-1, the J gene TRBJ2-1; D is possibly TRBD1 (5 bases). V was clipped by 1 base and J by 3 bases, with 10 bases between them. Per the germline V gene, CDR1 is MGHDK and CDR2 is SYGVNS. The CDR3 runs 15 residues. CDR3 in amino acids: CASSESAGYYNEQFF. As DNA, the CDR3 is TGTGCCAGCAGTGAATCGGCAGGGTACTACAATGAGCAGTTCTTC.

The chain couples TRBV30 to TRBJ1-2; no firm D call. Germline V gene data show CDR1 as GTSNPN and CDR2 as SVGIG (reference sequence). This CDR3 has 13 residues. The V end was cut by 0 bases, the J end by 4 bases, with 9 bases between. The CDR3 reads CAWSVSAVYGYTF. The DNA of the CDR3 is TGTGCCTGGAGTGTGTCGGCAGTCTATGGCTACACCTTC.

This sequence joins TRBV25-1 and TRBJ2-2; D not certain. This CDR3 has 14 residues. V was cut by 1 base and J by 9 bases, with 12 bases left in between. CDR1 is MGHDK and CDR2 is SYGVNS in the germline V gene. CDR3 coding DNA: TGTGCCAGCAGTGAATCTATTTTCGGCAGGGAGCTGTTTTTT. Protein product: CASSESIFGRELFF. The full variable domain, in which reference TRBV25-1 and TRBJ2-2 provide the parts outside the CDR3, is EADIYQTPRYLVIGTGKKITLECSQTMGHDKMYWYQQDPGMELHLIHYSYGVNSTEKGDLSSESTVSRIRTEHFPLTLESARPSHTSQYLCASSESIFGRELFFGEGSRLTVL.

The genes are TRBV15 and TRBJ2-1; 14 bases match TRBD2. CDR1 LNHNV and CDR2 YYDKDF come from the germline V gene (reference sequence). This CDR3 is built from 16 residues. The ends lost 3 bases at V and 5 bases at J; junction bases unmatched: 3. CDR3 region: CATSSTGLAGDNEQFF. DNA for the CDR3: TGTGCCACCAGCAGCACGGGACTAGCGGGAGACAATGAGCAGTTCTTC.

The chain recombines TRBV27 with TRBJ2-1; D not resolved. Germline assignment: CDR1 MNHEY and CDR2 SMNVEV (reference sequence). This CDR3 is built from 15 residues. Trimming left V 4 bases short and J 2 bases short, with 12 bases between. The CDR3 loop is CASSSPVSAYNEQFF. In DNA, the CDR3 is TGTGCCAGCAGTTCCCCGGTCTCGGCCTACAATGAGCAGTTCTTC.

The V call is TRBV25-1, the J call TRBJ1-2; the D gene is possibly TRBD1 (5 bases). Germline V gene lookup returns CDR1 MGHDK and CDR2 SYGVNS. The CDR3 has 14 residues. Trimming removed 3 bases from V and 3 bases from J, with 11 bases in between. CDR3 protein: CASSDRVSDYGYTF. The CDR3 nucleotides read TGTGCCAGCAGTGACAGGGTTTCGGACTATGGCTACACCTTC.

Worth noting for this clone: The identical CDR3 is also encoded by other nucleotide sequences in the sample. V gene TRBV11-2 combines with J gene TRBJ2-7; D is unclear. This CDR3 has 13 amino acids. V was clipped by 6 bases and J by 2 bases, with 11 bases between them. Germline V gene lookup returns CDR1 SGHAT and CDR2 FQNNGV. DNA for the CDR3: TGTGCCAGCAGTCTGGACCCCACCTACGAGCAGTACTTC. As protein: CASSLDPTYEQYF.

The chain employs TRBV6-1 and TRBJ1-5, with no clear D. CDR1 is MNHNS and CDR2 is SASEGT in the germline V gene. CDR3 length: 14 residues. Trimming pared 2 bases from V and 2 bases from J, leaving 7 bases between. The CDR3 DNA reads TGTGCCAGCAGTGAACCCGGGGGCAATCAGCCCCAGCATTTT. It yields the protein CASSEPGGNQPQHF.

As to this clone: Other DNA sequences in the same sample also yield this CDR3. This rearrangement joins TRBV25-1 to TRBJ2-3; D uncertain. Trimming left V 4 bases short and J 3 bases short, with 5 bases between. This CDR3 is built from 12 residues. Per germline, CDR1 MGHDK and CDR2 SYGVNS. The CDR3 sequence is CASSAGTDTQYF. CDR3 bases: TGTGCCAGCAGTGCCGGGACAGATACGCAGTATTTT. The variable domain in full, with the rest retrieved from reference TRBV25-1 and TRBJ2-3, is EADIYQTPRYLVIGTGKKITLECSQTMGHDKMYWYQQDPGMELHLIHYSYGVNSTEKGDLSSESTVSRIRTEHFPLTLESARPSHTSQYLCASSAGTDTQYFGPGTRLTVL.

This rearrangement joins TRBV19 to TRBJ1-2; D may be TRBD1 (5 bases). CDR1 and CDR2 from the germline V gene are LNHDA and SQIVND (reference sequence). V lost 6 bases and J 6 bases, leaving 14 bases between the germline ends. The CDR3 is made up of 13 amino acids. The CDR3 nucleotides read TGTGCCAGTAGCCTGGCAGGGCTGGATGGCTACACCTTC. Protein product: CASSLAGLDGYTF.

The V gene is TRBV28, the J gene TRBJ2-3; perhaps TRBD2 as D (5 bases). The CDR3 consists of 14 residues. The germline CDR1 and CDR2 sequences are MDHEN and SYDVKM. V was shortened by 3 bases and J by 4 bases, with 11 bases between the two germline ends. CDR3: CASSFPGNPDTQYF. As DNA, the CDR3 is TGTGCCAGCAGTTTTCCCGGGAACCCAGATACGCAGTATTTT.

V gene TRBV15 combines with J gene TRBJ1-2, with D perhaps TRBD1 (5 bases). The CDR3 loop spans 14 amino acids. The ends were cut back, 0 bases at V and 3 bases at J, with 8 bases in the middle. Germline loops: CDR1 LNHNV, CDR2 YYDKDF (reference sequence). CDR3 residues: CATSREGDYYGYTF. In DNA, the CDR3 is TGTGCCACCAGCAGAGAGGGGGACTACTATGGCTACACCTTC.

V usage is TRBV7-2 and J usage is TRBJ2-7; no definite D call. The CDR3 is 12 residues long. In germline, CDR1 is SGHTA, CDR2 FQGNSA. V shed 0 bases and J shed 4 bases, with 4 bases lying between them. CDR3 residues: CASSLALYEQYF. Here the CDR3 DNA reads TGTGCCAGCAGCTTAGCGCTTTACGAGCAGTACTTC.

The chain is built from TRBV7-9 and TRBJ1-4, with D unresolved. The CDR3 totals 13 residues. Trimming shortened V by 0 bases and J by 11 bases, and 10 bases separated the two germline ends. Germline lookup yields CDR1 SEHNR and CDR2 FQNEAQ (reference sequence). CDR3 in DNA: TGTGCCAGCAGCTTAGCGATGGAAGACAAACTGTTTTTT. It codes for CASSLAMEDKLFF.

The chain combines TRBV5-6 with TRBJ2-3; 9 bases map to TRBD2. Germline CDR1 SGHDT, CDR2 YYEEEE. V shed 3 bases, J shed 0 bases, and the junction held 2 bases outside the gene matches. This CDR3 region has 15 residues. CDR3 residues: CASSWTSVSTDTQYF. The CDR3 region has the DNA TGTGCCAGCAGCTGGACTAGCGTTAGCACAGATACGCAGTATTTT.

The rearrangement links TRBV15 to TRBJ2-3, with D perhaps TRBD1 or TRBD2 (5 bases each). V lost 5 bases, J lost 2 bases, and 8 bases lay in between. CDR3 length: 13 residues. Germline V lookup: CDR1 LNHNV, CDR2 YYDKDF (reference sequence). The CDR3 DNA follows: TGTGCCACCAGCCAGGGACCCACAGATACGCAGTATTTT. Protein sequence: CATSQGPTDTQYF.

The chain uses TRBV6-5 and TRBJ2-6; weak D call: TRBD1 (6 bases). The germline CDR1 and CDR2 sequences are MNHEY and SVGAGI. The CDR3 extends over 15 amino acids. Deletions cut 7 bases from V and 4 bases from J, with 14 bases between. The CDR3 DNA reads TGTGCCAGCACTGGGAACAGGGCCGGGGCCAACGTCCTGACTTTC. Translated: CASTGNRAGANVLTF.